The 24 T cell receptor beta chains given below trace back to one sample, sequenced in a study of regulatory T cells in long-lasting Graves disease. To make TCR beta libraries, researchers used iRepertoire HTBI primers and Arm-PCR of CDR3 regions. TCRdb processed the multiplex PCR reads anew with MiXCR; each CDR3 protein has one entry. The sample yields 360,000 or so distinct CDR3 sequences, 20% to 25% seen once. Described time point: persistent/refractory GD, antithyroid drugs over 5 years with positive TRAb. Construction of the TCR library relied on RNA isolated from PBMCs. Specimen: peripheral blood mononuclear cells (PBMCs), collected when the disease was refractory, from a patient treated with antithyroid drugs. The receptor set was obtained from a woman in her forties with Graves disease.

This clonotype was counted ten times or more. CDR3 protein: CASSPEPNYGYTF. DNA of the CDR3: TGTGCCAGCAGCCCTGAACCTAACTATGGCTACACCTTC. The chain combines TRBV7-2 with TRBJ1-2; D uncertain. This CDR3 has 13 amino acids. In germline, CDR1 is SGHTA, CDR2 FQGNSA. V lost 5 bases and J lost 0, with 7 bases in between.

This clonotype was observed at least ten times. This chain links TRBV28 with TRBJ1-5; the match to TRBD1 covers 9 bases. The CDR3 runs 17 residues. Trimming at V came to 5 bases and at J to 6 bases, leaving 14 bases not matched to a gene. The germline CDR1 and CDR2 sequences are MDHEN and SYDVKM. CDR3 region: CASSIAPGTGLGQPQHF. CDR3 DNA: TGTGCCAGCAGTATCGCCCCCGGGACAGGGCTGGGTCAGCCCCAGCATTTT.

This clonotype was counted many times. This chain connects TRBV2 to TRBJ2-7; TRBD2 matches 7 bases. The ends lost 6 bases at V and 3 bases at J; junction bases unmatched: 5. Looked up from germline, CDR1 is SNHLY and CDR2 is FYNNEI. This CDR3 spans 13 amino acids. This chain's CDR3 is CASRREGNYEQYF. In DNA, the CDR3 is TGTGCCAGCAGGAGGGAGGGTAACTACGAGCAGTACTTC.

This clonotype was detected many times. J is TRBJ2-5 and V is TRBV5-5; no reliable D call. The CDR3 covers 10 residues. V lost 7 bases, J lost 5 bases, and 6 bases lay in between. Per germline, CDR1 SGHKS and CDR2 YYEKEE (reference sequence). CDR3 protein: CASGRETQYF. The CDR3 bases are TGTGCCAGCGGTCGTGAGACCCAGTACTTC.

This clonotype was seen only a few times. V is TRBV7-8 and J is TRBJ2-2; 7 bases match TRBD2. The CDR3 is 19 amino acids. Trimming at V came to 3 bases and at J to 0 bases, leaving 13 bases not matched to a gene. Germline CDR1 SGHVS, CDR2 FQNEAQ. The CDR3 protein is CASSFDSRPSGTNTGELFF. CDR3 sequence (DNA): TGTGCCAGCAGCTTTGATTCTCGTCCCAGCGGGACGAACACCGGGGAGCTGTTTTTT.

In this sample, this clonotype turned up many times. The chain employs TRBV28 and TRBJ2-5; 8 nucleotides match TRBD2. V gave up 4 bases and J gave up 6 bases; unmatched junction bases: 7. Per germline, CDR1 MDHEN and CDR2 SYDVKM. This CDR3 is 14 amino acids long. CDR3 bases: TGTGCCAGCAGTTATTCCGCGGGGGGTCAGACCCAGTACTTC. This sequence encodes CASSYSAGGQTQYF.

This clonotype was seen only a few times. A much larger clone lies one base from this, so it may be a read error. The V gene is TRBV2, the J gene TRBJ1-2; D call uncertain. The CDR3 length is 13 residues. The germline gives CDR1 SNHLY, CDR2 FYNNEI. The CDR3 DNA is TGTGCCAGCAGGGCGTTCCAAACCTATGACTACACCTTC. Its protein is CASRAFQTYDYTF.

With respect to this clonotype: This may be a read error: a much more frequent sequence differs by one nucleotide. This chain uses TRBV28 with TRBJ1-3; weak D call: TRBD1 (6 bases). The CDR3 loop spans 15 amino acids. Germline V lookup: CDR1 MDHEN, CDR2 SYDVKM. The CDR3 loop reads CASSLQGSSGNTTYF. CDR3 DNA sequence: TGTGCCAGCAGTTTACAGGGGAGCTCTGGAAACACCACATATTTT. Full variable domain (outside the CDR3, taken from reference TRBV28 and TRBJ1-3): DVKVTQSSRYLVKRTGEKVFLECVQDMDHENMFWYRQDPGLGLRLIYFSYDVKMKEKGDIPEGYSVSREKKERFSLILESASTNQTSMYLCASSLQGSSGNTTYFGEGSWLTVV.

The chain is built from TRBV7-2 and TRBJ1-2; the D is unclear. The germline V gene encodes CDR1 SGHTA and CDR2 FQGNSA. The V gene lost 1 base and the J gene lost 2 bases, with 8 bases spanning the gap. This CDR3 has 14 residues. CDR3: CASSLVTVNYGYTF. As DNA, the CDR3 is TGTGCCAGCAGCTTAGTAACGGTCAACTATGGCTACACCTTC.

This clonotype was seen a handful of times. The CDR3 protein is CASRRQGSTPFVEKLFF. The CDR3 DNA follows: TGTGCCAGCAGGAGACAGGGGAGTACCCCCTTTGTTGAAAAACTGTTTTTT. The J gene is TRBJ1-4, the V gene TRBV6-1; 8 bases agree with TRBD1. The germline gives CDR1 MNHNS, CDR2 SASEGT. The CDR3 runs to 17 residues. Trimming cost V 6 bases and J 7 bases; bases outside gene matches: 16.

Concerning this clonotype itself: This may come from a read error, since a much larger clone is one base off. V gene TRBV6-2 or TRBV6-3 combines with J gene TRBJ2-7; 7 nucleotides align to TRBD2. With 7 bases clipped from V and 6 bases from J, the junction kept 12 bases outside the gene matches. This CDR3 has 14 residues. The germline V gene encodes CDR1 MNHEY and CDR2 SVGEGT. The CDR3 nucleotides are TGTGCCAGCATAGGGACTGGCGGGAGACTCGAGCAGTACTTC. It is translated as CASIGTGGRLEQYF.

DNA for the CDR3: TGCAGTGCTAGGGCGGGCGGGGTTGAGTGGTACACTGAAGCTTTCTTT. Protein: CSARAGGVEWYTEAFF. The gene calls are TRBV20-1 and TRBJ1-1; D gene uncertain. V was trimmed by 3 bases and J by 3 bases, leaving 20 bases between them. There are 16 residues in the CDR3. Germline V gives CDR1 DFQATT, CDR2 SNEGSKA (reference sequence).

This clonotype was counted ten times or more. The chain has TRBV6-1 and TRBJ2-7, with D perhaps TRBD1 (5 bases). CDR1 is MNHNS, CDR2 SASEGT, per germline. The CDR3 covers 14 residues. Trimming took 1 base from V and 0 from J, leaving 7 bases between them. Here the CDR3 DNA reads TGTGCCAGCAGTGAAGAGGGGTTCTCCTACGAGCAGTACTTC. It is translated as CASSEEGFSYEQYF.

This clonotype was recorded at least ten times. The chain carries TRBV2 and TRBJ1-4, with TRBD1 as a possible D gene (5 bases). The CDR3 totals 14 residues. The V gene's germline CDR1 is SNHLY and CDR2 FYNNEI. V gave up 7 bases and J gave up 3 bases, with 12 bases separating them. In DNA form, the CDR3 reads TGTGCCAGCATGGGGCTCCGGCCTAATGAAAAACTGTTTTTT. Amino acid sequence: CASMGLRPNEKLFF.

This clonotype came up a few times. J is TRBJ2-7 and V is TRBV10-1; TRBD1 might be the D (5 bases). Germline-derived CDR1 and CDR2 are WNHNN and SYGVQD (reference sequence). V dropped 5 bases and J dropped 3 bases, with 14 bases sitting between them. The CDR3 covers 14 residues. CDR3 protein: CASSQGVWDYEQYF. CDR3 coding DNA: TGCGCCAGCAGTCAGGGTGTATGGGACTACGAGCAGTACTTC.

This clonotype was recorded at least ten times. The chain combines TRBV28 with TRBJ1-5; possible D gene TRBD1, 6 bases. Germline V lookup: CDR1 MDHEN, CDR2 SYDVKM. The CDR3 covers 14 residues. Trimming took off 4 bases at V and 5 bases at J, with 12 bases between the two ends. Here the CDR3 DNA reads TGTGCCAGCAGTTGGCAACAGGGTGATCAGCCCCAGCATTTT. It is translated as CASSWQQGDQPQHF.

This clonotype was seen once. The CDR3 reads CASSFNRDYGYTF. In DNA form, the CDR3 reads TGTGCCAGCAGCTTTAACCGGGACTATGGCTACACCTTC. The genes are TRBV11-2 and TRBJ1-2; D is uncertain. The V gene lost 3 bases and the J gene lost 3 bases, with 8 bases spanning the gap. CDR1 SGHAT and CDR2 FQNNGV come from the germline V gene. The CDR3 loop spans 13 amino acids.

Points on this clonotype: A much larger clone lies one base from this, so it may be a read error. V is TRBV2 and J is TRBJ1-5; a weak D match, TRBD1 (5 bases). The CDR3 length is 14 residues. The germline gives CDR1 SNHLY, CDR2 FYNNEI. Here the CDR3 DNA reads TGTGCCAGCAGTCTCGCAGGGCGAAGTCAGCCCCGGCATTTT. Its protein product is CASSLAGRSQPRHF.

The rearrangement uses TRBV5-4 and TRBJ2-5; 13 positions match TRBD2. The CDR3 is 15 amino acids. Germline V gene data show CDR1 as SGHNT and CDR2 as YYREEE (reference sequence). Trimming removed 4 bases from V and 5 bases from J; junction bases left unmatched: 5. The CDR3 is CASSPGTSGTETQYF. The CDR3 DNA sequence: TGTGCCAGCAGCCCGGGGACTAGCGGGACGGAGACCCAGTACTTC. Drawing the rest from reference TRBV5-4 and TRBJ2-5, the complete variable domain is ETGVTQSPTHLIKTRGQQVTLRCSSQSGHNTVSWYQQALGQGPQFIFQYYREEENGRGNFPPRFSGLQFPNYSSELNVNALELDDSALYLCASSPGTSGTETQYFGPGTRLLVL.

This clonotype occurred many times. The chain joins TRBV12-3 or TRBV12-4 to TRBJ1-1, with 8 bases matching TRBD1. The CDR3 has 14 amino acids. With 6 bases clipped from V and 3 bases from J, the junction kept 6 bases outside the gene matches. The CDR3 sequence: CASRYGTGYTEAFF. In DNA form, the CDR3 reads TGTGCCAGCAGATACGGGACAGGTTACACTGAAGCTTTCTTT.

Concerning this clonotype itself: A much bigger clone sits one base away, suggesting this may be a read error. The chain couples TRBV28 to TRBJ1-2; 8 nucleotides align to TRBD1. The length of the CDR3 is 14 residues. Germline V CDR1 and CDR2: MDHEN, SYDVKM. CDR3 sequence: CTSSSQTGVYGYTF. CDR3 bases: TGTACCAGCAGTTCTCAGACAGGGGTCTATGGCTACACCTTC.

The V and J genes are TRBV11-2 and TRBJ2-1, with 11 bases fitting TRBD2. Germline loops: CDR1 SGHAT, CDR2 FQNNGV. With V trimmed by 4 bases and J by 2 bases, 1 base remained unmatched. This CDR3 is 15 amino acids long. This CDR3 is CASSWGLAAYNEQFF. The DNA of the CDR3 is TGTGCCAGCAGCTGGGGACTAGCGGCCTACAATGAGCAGTTCTTC.

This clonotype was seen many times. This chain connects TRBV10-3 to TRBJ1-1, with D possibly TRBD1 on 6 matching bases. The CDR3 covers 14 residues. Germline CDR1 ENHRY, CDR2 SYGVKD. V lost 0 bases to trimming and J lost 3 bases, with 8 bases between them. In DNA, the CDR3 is TGTGCCATCAGTGAGTCGTACAGGGACACTGAAGCTTTCTTT. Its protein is CAISESYRDTEAFF.

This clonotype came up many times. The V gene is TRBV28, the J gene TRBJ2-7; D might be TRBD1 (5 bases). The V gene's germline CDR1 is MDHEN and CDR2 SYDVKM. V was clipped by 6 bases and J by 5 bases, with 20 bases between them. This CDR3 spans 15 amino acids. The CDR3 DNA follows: TGTGCCAGCAGCCTATTCTCAGGAAAAGGGGACGAGCAGTACTTC. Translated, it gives CASSLFSGKGDEQYF.